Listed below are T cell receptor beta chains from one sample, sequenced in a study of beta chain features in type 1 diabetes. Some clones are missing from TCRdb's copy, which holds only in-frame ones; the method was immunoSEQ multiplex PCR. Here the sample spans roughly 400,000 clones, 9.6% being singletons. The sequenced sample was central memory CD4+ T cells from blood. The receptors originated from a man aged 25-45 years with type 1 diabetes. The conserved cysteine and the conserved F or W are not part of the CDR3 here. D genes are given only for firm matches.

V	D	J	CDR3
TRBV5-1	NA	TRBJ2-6	ASSLAGANVLT
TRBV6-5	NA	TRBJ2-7	ASSEGGRWY
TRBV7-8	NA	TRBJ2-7	ASRPGTPFYEQY
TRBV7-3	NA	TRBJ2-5	ASSPRVGETQY
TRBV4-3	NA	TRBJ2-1	ASSQDPPSTGNDEQF
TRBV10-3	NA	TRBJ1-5	ATRTFGQNSNQPQH
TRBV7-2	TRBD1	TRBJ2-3	ASSPAGTGTDTQY
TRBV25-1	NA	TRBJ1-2	ASSGFRGDYGYT
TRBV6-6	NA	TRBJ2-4	ASSYGSGDTKNIQY
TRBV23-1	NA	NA	ASSQGRDNYEQY
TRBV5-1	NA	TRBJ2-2	ASSLEQSTGELF
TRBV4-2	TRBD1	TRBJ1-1	ASSKPGQGMNTEAF
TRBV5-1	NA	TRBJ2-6	ASSSTPSGANVLT
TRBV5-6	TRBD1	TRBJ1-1	ASSFGTATEAF
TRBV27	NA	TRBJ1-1	ATLGLGNTEAF
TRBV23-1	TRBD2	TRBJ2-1	ASRRSSGSSYNEQF
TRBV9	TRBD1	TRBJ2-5	ASSVGPGTGQETQY
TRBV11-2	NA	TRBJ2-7	ASSLVPDFSYEQY
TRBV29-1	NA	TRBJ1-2	SVHTGSDGYT